These T cell receptor beta chains were read from a single sample in a study of early T cells in non-severe SARS-CoV-2 infection. Each CDR3 protein gets one entry after TCRdb re-called the 5' RACE reads with MiXCR. Here the sample spans roughly 70,000 distinct CDR3 sequences, about 19% being singletons. The input for sequencing was whole blood, taken at baseline. The receptors were sampled from an adult who was a healthcare worker with PCR-confirmed SARS-CoV-2 infection or an uninfected control (not recorded which). Each CDR3 is given with its conserved first and last residue. D genes are given only for firm matches. Size is omitted from some rows. Given values are once, few, many or a class for expanded clones.

CDR3: CASSLSGKNIQYF
DNA: TGTGCCAGCAGCTTGAGCGGAAAAAACATTCAGTACTTC
J: TRBJ2-4
D: NA
V: TRBV7-9
size: few

CDR3: CASSLRPYEQYF
DNA: TGTGCCAGCAGCTTACGGCCTTACGAGCAGTACTTC
J: TRBJ2-7
D: NA
V: TRBV5-7
size: NA

CDR3: CASSLMGSGYTF
DNA: TGTGCCAGCAGTTTAATGGGGTCTGGCTACACCTTC
J: TRBJ1-2
D: NA
V: TRBV12-3/TRBV12-4
size: few

CDR3: CASSFSQGPQYF
DNA: TGTGCCAGCAGTTTCTCACAGGGGCCGCAGTATTTT
J: TRBJ2-3
D: TRBD1
V: TRBV27
size: NA

CDR3: CASSFAQGLNEQFF
DNA: TGTGCCAGCAGCTTCGCGCAGGGCCTTAATGAGCAGTTCTTC
J: TRBJ2-1
D: NA
V: TRBV7-9
size: few

CDR3: CASSSQGVDHEQYF
DNA: TGTGCCAGCAGTTCACAGGGTGTAGACCACGAGCAGTACTTC
J: TRBJ2-7
D: NA
V: TRBV27
size: NA

CDR3: CASSLIATQETQYF
DNA: TGTGCCAGCAGCTTAATCGCTACCCAAGAGACCCAGTACTTC
J: TRBJ2-5
D: NA
V: TRBV5-6
size: NA

CDR3: CASAPDGNSPLHF
DNA: TGTGCCAGCGCCCCTGACGGGAATTCACCCCTCCACTTT
J: TRBJ1-6
D: NA
V: TRBV11-3
size: once

CDR3: CASSEQGAYGYTF
DNA: TGTGCCAGCAGCGAACAGGGGGCTTATGGCTACACCTTC
J: TRBJ1-2
D: TRBD1
V: TRBV5-5
size: few

CDR3: CASSEQGRGAPAYEQYF
DNA: TGCGCCAGCAGCGAACAGGGGCGGGGCGCACCCGCCTACGAGCAGTACTTC
J: TRBJ2-7
D: NA
V: TRBV4-1
size: few

CDR3: CASSVGAGAAPGELFF
DNA: TGTGCCAGCAGCGTAGGGGCTGGCGCCGCGCCCGGGGAGCTGTTTTTT
J: TRBJ2-2
D: NA
V: TRBV9
size: few

CDR3: CSARLNTEAFF
DNA: TGCAGTGCTCGATTGAACACTGAAGCTTTCTTT
J: TRBJ1-1
D: NA
V: TRBV20-1
size: NA

CDR3: CASSVQGTNSPLHF
DNA: TGTGCCAGCAGTGTACAGGGGACGAATTCACCCCTCCACTTT
J: TRBJ1-6
D: TRBD1
V: TRBV2
size: once

CDR3: CASSSPLEAEAFF
DNA: TGCGCCAGCAGCTCCCCTTTGGAAGCTGAAGCTTTCTTT
J: TRBJ1-1
D: NA
V: TRBV4-1
size: few

CDR3: CASSVQGIATGELFF
DNA: TGTGCCAGCAGTGTCCAGGGGATTGCGACCGGGGAGCTGTTTTTT
J: TRBJ2-2
D: NA
V: TRBV2
size: few

CDR3: CASSPRVVVETQYF
DNA: TGTGCCAGCTCACCACGAGTGGTAGTAGAGACCCAGTACTTC
J: TRBJ2-5
D: NA
V: TRBV18
size: once

CDR3: CASSSTTTSYGYTF
DNA: TGTGCCAGCAGCTCTACAACAACGAGCTATGGCTACACCTTC
J: TRBJ1-2
D: NA
V: TRBV27
size: NA